The TCR beta chain described here comes from a study of T cells after yellow fever vaccination. Findings and limits, study-wide: FACS-sorted repertoires could harbor abundant contaminating bulk-population clonotypes. The CD4 compartment and the CD8 compartment contained a small share of clonotypes in common.

MiXCR was run by TCRdb on the 5' RACE reads, yielding one entry per CDR3 protein. The sample lists 300,000 to 350,000 distinct CDR3 sequences, around 4.5% occurring once. The CDR3 length is 13 residues. Germline V lookup: CDR1 LGHNA, CDR2 YNFKEQ. The V end was cut by 0 bases, the J end by 7 bases, with 10 bases between. This clonotype was counted ten times or more. Its antigen is still unknown. The rearrangement links TRBV4-2 to TRBJ2-7; unclear D gene. The receptor's source is a man aged 18-30 years who received the YFV17D yellow fever vaccine. The source was PBMCs, collected 15 days after the yellow fever booster vaccination. The CDR3 DNA reads TGTGCCAGCAGCCAAGATCTCGGACGGGAGCAGTACGTC. Amino acid sequence: CASSQDLGREQYV.